A single sample is the source of the 5 T cell receptor beta chains below, sequenced in a study of blood T cell repertoires in COVID-19. Using immunoSEQ multiplex PCR, the repertoire was profiled, and TCRdb retains in-frame clones only, with some absent. The profile shows roughly 66,000 clones, 90% to 95% of them singletons. The source material was peripheral blood. These TCRs come from a human donor in a cohort sampled during active COVID-19.

The chain combines TRBV20-1 with TRBJ1-2; D gene uncertain. Looked up from germline, CDR1 is DFQATT and CDR2 is SNEGSKA (reference sequence). The CDR3 spans 11 residues. V was pared by 0 bases and J by 8 bases, with 7 bases between. The CDR3 region has the DNA TGCAGTGCTAGAGACATTAGCGGCTACACCTTC. Translating it yields CSARDISGYTF.

This CDR3 reads CASSESGGTPLGEQFF. CDR3 coding DNA: TGTGCCAGCAGTGAATCAGGAGGAACACCCCTGGGGGAGCAGTTCTTC. The V call is TRBV25-1, the J call TRBJ2-1; TRBD2 might be the D (5 bases). The CDR3 loop spans 16 amino acids. CDR1 and CDR2 (germline): MGHDK, SYGVNS. Deletions cut 1 base from V and 10 bases from J, with 20 bases between. The entire variable domain, with the rest obtained from reference TRBV25-1 and TRBJ2-1, is as follows: EADIYQTPRYLVIGTGKKITLECSQTMGHDKMYWYQQDPGMELHLIHYSYGVNSTEKGDLSSESTVSRIRTEHFPLTLESARPSHTSQYLCASSESGGTPLGEQFFGPGTRLTVL.

The chain has TRBV7-3 and TRBJ2-2; D unclear. CDR1 and CDR2 from the germline V gene are SGHTA and FQGTGA. V gave up 1 base and J gave up 2 bases, with 8 bases separating them. This CDR3 spans 15 amino acids. CDR3 nucleotides: TGTGCCAGCAGCTTAAATCGCGGAAACACCGGGGAGCTGTTTTTT. Residues: CASSLNRGNTGELFF.

The chain is built from TRBV2 and TRBJ1-1, with 11 bases that match TRBD1. The CDR3 is 15 amino acids. V lost 10 bases and J lost 0; bases outside the gene matches: 7. Germline CDR1 SNHLY, CDR2 FYNNEI. The CDR3 DNA follows: TGTGCCACGGAGGACAGGGGGCTGATGAACACTGAAGCTTTCTTT. As protein: CATEDRGLMNTEAFF.

CDR3 loop: CASSSRTGNGYTF. CDR3 bases: TGTGCCAGCAGCTCACGGACAGGGAATGGCTACACCTTC. This chain joins TRBV7-2 and TRBJ1-2, with 8 bases that match TRBD1. The junction had 4 bases not matched to a gene; V was cut back by 4 bases and J by 6 bases. CDR3 length: 13 amino acids. CDR1 and CDR2 from the germline V gene are SGHTA and FQGNSA.